This T cell receptor beta chain was profiled in a study of neoadjuvant anti-PD-1 for oral cavity cancer. As for the study in general: Before surgery, most patients got three to four biweekly 3 mg/kg nivolumab doses.

In germline, CDR1 is MNHNY, CDR2 SVGAGI (reference sequence). The CDR3 extends over 13 amino acids. With 3 bases removed from V and 2 bases from J, the gap between germline ends came to 5 bases. Produced via immunoSEQ multiplex PCR; TCRdb's table is partial and in-frame only. The data show approximately 67,000 clones, around 80% seen once. These oral cavity squamous cell carcinomas were HPV-negative and locally advanced. The sample consisted of PBMCs, taken before nivolumab (anti-PD-1) treatment. The receptor's source is a person between 35 and 79 years old with oral cavity squamous cell carcinoma. The rearrangement joins TRBV6-6 to TRBJ1-5; D is unclear. CDR3 sequence: CASSYYGNQPQHF. CDR3 coding DNA: TGTGCCAGCAGTTATTATGGCAATCAGCCCCAGCATTTT.